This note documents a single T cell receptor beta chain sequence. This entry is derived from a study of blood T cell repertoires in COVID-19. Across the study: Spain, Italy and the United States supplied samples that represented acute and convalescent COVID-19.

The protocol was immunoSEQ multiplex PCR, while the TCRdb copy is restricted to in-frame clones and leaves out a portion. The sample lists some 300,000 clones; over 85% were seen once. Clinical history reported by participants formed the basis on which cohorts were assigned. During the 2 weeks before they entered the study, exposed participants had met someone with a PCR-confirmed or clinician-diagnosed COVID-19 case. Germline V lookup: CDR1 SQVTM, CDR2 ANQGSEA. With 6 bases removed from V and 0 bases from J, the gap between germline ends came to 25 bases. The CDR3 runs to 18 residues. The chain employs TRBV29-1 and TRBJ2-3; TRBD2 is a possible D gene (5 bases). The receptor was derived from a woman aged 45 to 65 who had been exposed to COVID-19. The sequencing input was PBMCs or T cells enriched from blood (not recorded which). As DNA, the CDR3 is TGCAGCGTCCTAGACTACTATCAGGAACTAACTAGCACAGATACGCAGTATTTT. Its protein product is CSVLDYYQELTSTDTQYF.